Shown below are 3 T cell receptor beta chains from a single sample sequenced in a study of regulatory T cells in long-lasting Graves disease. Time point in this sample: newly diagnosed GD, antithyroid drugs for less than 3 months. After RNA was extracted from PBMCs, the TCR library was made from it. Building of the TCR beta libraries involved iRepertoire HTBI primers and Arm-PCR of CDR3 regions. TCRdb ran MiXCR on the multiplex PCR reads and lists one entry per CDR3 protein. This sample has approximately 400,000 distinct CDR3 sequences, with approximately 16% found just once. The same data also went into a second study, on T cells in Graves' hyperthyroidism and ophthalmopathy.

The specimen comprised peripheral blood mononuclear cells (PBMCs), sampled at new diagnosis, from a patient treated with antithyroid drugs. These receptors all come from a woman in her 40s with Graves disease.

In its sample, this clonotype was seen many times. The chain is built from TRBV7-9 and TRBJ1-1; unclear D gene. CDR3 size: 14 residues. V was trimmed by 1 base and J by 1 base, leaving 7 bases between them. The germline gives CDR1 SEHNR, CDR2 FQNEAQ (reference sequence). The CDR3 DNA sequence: TGTGCCAGCAGCTTAGAGGGAACGAACACTGAAGCTTTCTTT. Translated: CASSLEGTNTEAFF.

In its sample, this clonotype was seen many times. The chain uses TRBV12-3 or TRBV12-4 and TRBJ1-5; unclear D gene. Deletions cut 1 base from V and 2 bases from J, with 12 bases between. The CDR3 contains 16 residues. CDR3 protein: CASSLGAPSGNQPQHF. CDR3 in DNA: TGTGCCAGCAGTTTAGGGGCCCCAAGTGGCAATCAGCCCCAGCATTTT.

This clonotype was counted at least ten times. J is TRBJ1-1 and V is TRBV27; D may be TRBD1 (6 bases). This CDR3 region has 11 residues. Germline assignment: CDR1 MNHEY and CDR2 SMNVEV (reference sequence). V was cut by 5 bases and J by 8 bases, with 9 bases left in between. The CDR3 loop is CASSGQREAFF. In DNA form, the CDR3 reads TGTGCCAGCAGTGGACAGCGAGAAGCTTTCTTT.